Below are 12 T cell receptor beta chains sequenced from a single sample in a study of cytotoxic CD8 clonotypes in ibrutinib-treated CLL. The method was immunoSEQ multiplex PCR; TCRdb's version includes in-frame clones alone and lacks a portion of them. The table lists about 49,000 clones, roughly 57% of them singletons, with 30% to 35% in the top ten. The sequences come from PBMCs, collected after 12 months of ibrutinib treatment. These TCRs come from a human donor with chronic lymphocytic leukemia.

This clone was counted a few times. The chain couples TRBV7-2 to TRBJ1-3; D call uncertain. Looked up from germline, CDR1 is SGHTA and CDR2 is FQGNSA. The CDR3 covers 16 residues. V dropped 3 bases and J dropped 0 bases, with 12 bases sitting between them. The CDR3 protein is CASSFGGDNSGNTIYF. Written as DNA, the CDR3 is TGTGCCAGCAGCTTTGGCGGAGATAACTCTGGAAACACCATATATTTT.

The chain recombines TRBV30 with TRBJ2-3, with D possibly called TRBD1 or TRBD2 (6 bases each). In germline, CDR1 is GTSNPN, CDR2 SVGIG (reference sequence). The ends were cut back, 0 bases at V and 9 bases at J, with 13 bases in the middle. The CDR3 runs 13 residues. The CDR3 loop reads CAWSVQGLGTQYF. CDR3 coding DNA: TGTGCCTGGAGTGTACAGGGACTGGGAACGCAGTATTTT.

The chain employs TRBV7-6 and TRBJ2-5; D gene ambiguous. With 5 bases removed from V and 5 bases from J, the gap between germline ends came to 12 bases. This CDR3 is 13 amino acids long. CDR1 and CDR2 (germline): SGHVS, FNYEAQ. CDR3 DNA sequence: TGTGCCAGCAGCAAGCAGGCGATCGAGACCCAGTACTTC. This translates into CASSKQAIETQYF.

This clone was seen many times. The V gene is TRBV6-1, the J gene TRBJ2-7; 10 bases map to TRBD1. The V gene's germline CDR1 is MNHNS and CDR2 SASEGT. Trimming took 4 bases from V and 2 from J; bases not matched to a gene: 2. The CDR3 runs 14 residues. The CDR3 DNA follows: TGTGCCAGCAGTGTCGGACAGGGGGCCTACGAGCAGTACTTC. This gives the protein CASSVGQGAYEQYF.

The gene calls are TRBV6-1 and TRBJ2-2; possibly TRBD1 for D (5 bases). This CDR3 contains 14 residues. The V end was cut by 9 bases, the J end by 6 bases, with 17 bases between. The germline V gene encodes CDR1 MNHNS and CDR2 SASEGT. CDR3 coding DNA: TGTGCCAGTATCCGGAACACAGGATCCGGGGAGCTGTTTTTT. Its protein product is CASIRNTGSGELFF.

CDR3 in amino acids: CASSYSMASGPGEQYF. CDR3 sequence (DNA): TGTGCCAGCAGTTACTCGATGGCCAGCGGTCCAGGGGAGCAGTACTTC. The chain employs TRBV6-6 and TRBJ2-7; D is possibly TRBD1 or TRBD2 (5 bases each). Germline CDR1 is MNHNY and CDR2 is SVGAGI (reference sequence). There are 16 residues in the CDR3. Trimming removed 0 bases from V and 7 bases from J, with 19 bases in between.

This clone has just a few counts. The V call is TRBV27, the J call TRBJ1-4, with D tentatively TRBD1 (6 bases). CDR3 length: 14 residues. V was pared by 2 bases and J by 5 bases, with 9 bases between. The germline V gene has CDR1 MNHEY and CDR2 SMNVEV (reference sequence). DNA of the CDR3: TGTGCCAGCAGTTTACGGGGGCGAAATGAAAAACTGTTTTTT. This gives the protein CASSLRGRNEKLFF.

This clone was picked up a small number of times. The chain has TRBV6-1 and TRBJ1-6, with D possibly being TRBD1 (5 bases). The CDR3 extends over 15 amino acids. The V and J ends lost 7 bases and 1 base respectively, with 11 bases between them. Per germline, CDR1 MNHNS and CDR2 SASEGT. The DNA of the CDR3 is TGTGCCAGCAAAAGCCAGGGATCCTATAATTCACCCCTCCACTTT. Translating gives CASKSQGSYNSPLHF.

The rearrangement joins TRBV18 to TRBJ2-2; D assignment may be TRBD1 or TRBD2 (5 bases each). V was clipped by 3 bases and J by 4 bases, with 12 bases between them. The V gene's germline CDR1 is KGHSH and CDR2 LQKENI. CDR3 size: 15 residues. The CDR3 region has the DNA TGTGCCAGCTCACCCCCGGGACCCCGCACCGGGGAGCTGTTTTTT. Residues: CASSPPGPRTGELFF.

This chain joins TRBV7-2 and TRBJ2-7; 11 nucleotides align to TRBD2. V shed 1 base and J 5 bases; nucleotides not matched to a gene: 7. CDR3 length equals 16 residues. Germline loops: CDR1 SGHTA, CDR2 FQGNSA. The CDR3 sequence is CASSLEVAGGMDEQYF. The CDR3 nucleotides are TGTGCCAGCAGCTTAGAGGTAGCGGGGGGGATGGACGAGCAGTACTTC.

The chain links TRBV4-1 to TRBJ1-2, with unresolved D. With 1 base removed from V and 5 bases from J, the gap between germline ends came to 11 bases. Germline CDR1 reads MGHRA; CDR2 reads YSYEKL. The CDR3 is 14 amino acids. This CDR3 reads CASSQGRAGYGYTF. As DNA, the CDR3 is TGCGCCAGCAGCCAAGGGCGGGCGGGGTATGGCTACACCTTC.

V is TRBV30 and J is TRBJ1-4, with D unclear. V lost 1 base and J lost 10, with 13 bases in between. This CDR3 contains 13 residues. Germline V gene lookup returns CDR1 GTSNPN and CDR2 SVGIG (reference sequence). CDR3 bases: TGTGCCTGGAGTGGCCGGGGTATCGGAAAACTGTTTTTT. This encodes CAWSGRGIGKLFF.